This T cell receptor beta chain is from a study of blood T cell repertoires in COVID-19. About the research overall: Some COVID-19 samples were acute and others convalescent; all came from the United States, Italy and Spain. T cells, B-cell-depleted T cells, or PBMCs supplied cDNA or gDNA.

CDR3 length: 15 amino acids. CDR1 SGHNT and CDR2 YYREEE come from the germline V gene (reference sequence). The J segment lost 4 bases and the V segment lost 0 bases, leaving 7 bases of the junction unmatched. Original methodology: Researchers report that nucleated cell counts were estimated from reference gene primer amplification. Only in-frame clones appear in the TCRdb table, and some are missing; sequencing was by immunoSEQ multiplex PCR. V and J calls plus clone size are reproduced from that table; the DNA served to infer D and trimming. The sample has around 86,000 clones, 83% seen once. The sequence was obtained from an elderly woman with acute or convalescent COVID-19. Input material: peripheral blood. V and J are TRBV5-4 and TRBJ2-7; 7 bases agree with TRBD2. CDR3 coding DNA: TGTGCCAGCAGCTTGGTTGGCGGGAGCGCTTACGAGCAGTACTTC. Translated, it gives CASSLVGGSAYEQYF. Combining the CDR3 with reference TRBV5-4 and TRBJ2-7 gives the whole variable domain ETGVTQSPTHLIKTRGQQVTLRCSSQSGHNTVSWYQQALGQGPQFIFQYYREEENGRGNFPPRFSGLQFPNYSSELNVNALELDDSALYLCASSLVGGSAYEQYFGPGTRLTVT.